The rows below give T cell receptor beta chains drawn from one sample of a study of cytomegalovirus exposure and HLA in healthy donors. Profiling relied on immunoSEQ multiplex PCR, and the TCRdb table lists in-frame clones only, not all of them. In the table there are about 170,000 clones, about 85% of which are singletons. The material sequenced was PBMCs. All receptors come from a man between 18 and 35 years old in good health and CMV-seropositive. Both conserved end residues are part of each CDR3. Fields, in order: V gene, J gene, D gene, CDR3 protein. The D gene is left open where the match is weak.

v_call: TRBV7-9
j_call: TRBJ1-4
d_call: TRBD1
cdr3_aa: CASSLAATGEGKLFF

v_call: TRBV2
j_call: TRBJ1-6
d_call: -
cdr3_aa: CAARGDYNSPLHF

v_call: TRBV19
j_call: TRBJ2-1
d_call: TRBD2
cdr3_aa: CASSPGLWALGGGVNEQFF

v_call: TRBV4-1
j_call: TRBJ1-4
d_call: -
cdr3_aa: CASSQVGATNEKLFF

v_call: TRBV5-6
j_call: TRBJ2-7
d_call: -
cdr3_aa: CASSLVSGVTYEQYF

v_call: TRBV5-8
j_call: TRBJ1-4
d_call: TRBD1
cdr3_aa: CASSPRRTGLREKLFF

v_call: TRBV30
j_call: TRBJ2-7
d_call: -
cdr3_aa: CAWSGGTYEQYF

v_call: TRBV7-2
j_call: TRBJ1-1
d_call: -
cdr3_aa: CASNSYSVYEAFF

v_call: TRBV30
j_call: TRBJ2-6
d_call: TRBD1
cdr3_aa: CAWSVDRVTGANGLTF

v_call: TRBV14
j_call: TRBJ2-1
d_call: -
cdr3_aa: CASSQDGRWPANNEQFF

v_call: TRBV7-3
j_call: TRBJ1-1
d_call: -
cdr3_aa: CASSRPMGPPGLPTTNTEAFF

v_call: TRBV6-5
j_call: TRBJ2-2
d_call: -
cdr3_aa: CATRRGLWTGELFF

v_call: TRBV19
j_call: TRBJ1-5
d_call: TRBD1
cdr3_aa: CASDRGLGQPQHF

v_call: TRBV5-4
j_call: TRBJ1-2
d_call: TRBD1
cdr3_aa: CASSPGGQIYGYTF

v_call: TRBV7-9
j_call: TRBJ1-2
d_call: TRBD1
cdr3_aa: CSSSSPRETGATNSYGYTF

v_call: TRBV6-1
j_call: TRBJ2-7
d_call: -
cdr3_aa: CASSHTYEQYF

v_call: TRBV25-1
j_call: TRBJ2-7
d_call: TRBD1
cdr3_aa: CASSEFSSDRGNEQYF

v_call: TRBV30
j_call: TRBJ1-4
d_call: -
cdr3_aa: CAWTERGRRFEKLFF

v_call: TRBV7-8
j_call: TRBJ1-6
d_call: -
cdr3_aa: CASSSGPSLSLHF

v_call: TRBV5-8
j_call: TRBJ1-2
d_call: -
cdr3_aa: CASSLALPNYGYTF

v_call: TRBV9
j_call: TRBJ2-2
d_call: TRBD2
cdr3_aa: CASSVEGGITGELFF

v_call: TRBV7-3
j_call: TRBJ2-6
d_call: TRBD1
cdr3_aa: CASSLTGGGSGANVLTF

v_call: TRBV2
j_call: TRBJ1-1
d_call: -
cdr3_aa: CASMTLDRTEGLIPEAFF

v_call: TRBV5-3
j_call: TRBJ2-2
d_call: TRBD2
cdr3_aa: CARSQLKLAGATGELFF

v_call: TRBV27
j_call: TRBJ2-7
d_call: -
cdr3_aa: CASSLTPGSGVYEQYF

v_call: TRBV4-1
j_call: TRBJ2-7
d_call: TRBD1
cdr3_aa: CASSQRTGGIEQYF

v_call: TRBV2
j_call: TRBJ2-7
d_call: -
cdr3_aa: CASSPPSVSYEQYF

v_call: TRBV25-1
j_call: TRBJ1-2
d_call: -
cdr3_aa: CASSESLQGSGDGYTF